This T cell receptor beta chain comes out of a study of radiotherapy plus CTLA-4 blockade in lung cancer. In the study overall: Among all patients, more than 15% showed objective responses, while roughly 34% had disease control. Findings and limits, study-wide: Tumor-derived TCR clones expanded in blood after radiotherapy plus ipilimumab. Dynamics of early blood T cell clones, together with interferon-beta, were reportedly the best predictors of response.

This clone was counted once. The antigen remains undetermined. Sequenced by immunoSEQ multiplex PCR; TCRdb stores in-frame clones only, minus some. The top ten hold about 25% of the sample, which has 75,000 to 95,000 clones, roughly 80% seen once. CDR1 is SGHVS, CDR2 FQNEAQ, per germline. This CDR3 contains 16 residues. Germline trimming cut 3 bases from V and 2 bases from J; bases unmatched to any gene: 6. The chain recombines TRBV7-8 with TRBJ2-7, with 11 nucleotides matching TRBD2. Sequencing used peripheral blood, obtained from a patient treated with radiotherapy plus ipilimumab. The receptor comes from a human donor with non-small cell lung cancer that progressed on radiotherapy plus ipilimumab. CDR3: CASSFPTSGSPYEQYF. The CDR3 nucleotides read TGTGCCAGCAGCTTCCCTACTAGCGGGAGCCCCTACGAGCAGTACTTC.